These 29 T cell receptor beta chains were all obtained from the same sample, sequenced in a study of radiation and T cells in renal cell carcinoma. Time point described: blood 2 weeks post-SBRT. Treatment noted: 15 Gy SBRT to primary tumor, nephrectomy 4 weeks later. The repertoire was sequenced with immunoSEQ multiplex PCR; TCRdb's copy has only in-frame clones and lacks some. The sample includes fewer than 150,000 clones, around 89% seen only once; the top ten take 5% to 6.5%. The starting material was blood, obtained from a patient whose treatment included radiotherapy and nephrectomy. The receptors here all came from a woman in her seventies with renal cell carcinoma.

The chain recombines TRBV9 with TRBJ2-7, with D possibly TRBD2 on 5 matching bases. V lost 1 base to trimming and J lost 7 bases, with 15 bases between them. The CDR3 spans 14 residues. Germline CDR1 and CDR2: SGDLS and YYNGEE. The CDR3 loop is CASSVIGVTGEQYF. In nucleotides, the CDR3 is TGTGCCAGCAGCGTAATCGGGGTAACGGGGGAGCAGTACTTC. The full variable domain, with the rest looked up from reference TRBV9 and TRBJ2-7, is DSGVTQTPKHLITATGQRVTLRCSPRSGDLSVYWYQQSLDQGLQFLIQYYNGEERAKGNILERFSAQQFPDLHSELNLSSLELGDSALYFCASSVIGVTGEQYFGPGTRLTVT.

The J gene is TRBJ2-7, the V gene TRBV11-1; perhaps TRBD2 as D (5 bases). Trimming took off 5 bases at V and 4 bases at J, with 12 bases between the two ends. Germline values: CDR1 SGHAT, CDR2 FQDESV (reference sequence). CDR3 length equals 13 residues. The CDR3 sequence: CASSRGFHYEQYF. The CDR3 DNA reads as TGTGCCAGCAGCCGCGGGTTTCATTACGAGCAGTACTTC.

CDR3 loop: CASSQEPHGGYGYTF. CDR3 in DNA: TGTGCCAGCAGCCAAGAACCGCACGGTGGCTATGGCTACACCTTC. This rearrangement joins TRBV4-2 to TRBJ1-2, with D unresolved. The CDR3 loop spans 15 amino acids. In germline, CDR1 is LGHNA, CDR2 YNFKEQ. V shed 0 bases and J shed 4 bases, with 12 bases lying between them.

This clone was seen only once. This sequence joins TRBV6-1 and TRBJ2-1, with TRBD2 matching 7 bases. J lost 6 bases, V lost 4 bases, and 6 bases had no gene match. The CDR3 spans 14 residues. The germline CDR1 and CDR2 sequences are MNHNS and SASEGT. CDR3 in DNA: TGTGCCAGCAGTGCCTCGGGGGGATCCAATGAGCAGTTCTTC. This sequence encodes CASSASGGSNEQFF.

V and J are TRBV28 and TRBJ1-1; D possibly corresponds to TRBD1 (5 bases). Between the trimmed V and J ends, which lost 8 bases and 1 base, there was a span of 14 bases. The germline V gene has CDR1 MDHEN and CDR2 SYDVKM. This CDR3 is built from 14 residues. CDR3 amino acids: CASSLSQGNTEAFF. CDR3 nucleotide sequence: TGTGCCAGCTCCTTATCTCAGGGGAACACTGAAGCTTTCTTT.

This sequence joins TRBV25-1 and TRBJ1-1, with D unresolved. CDR3 size: 13 residues. Germline assignment: CDR1 MGHDK and CDR2 SYGVNS. The ends were cut back, 3 bases at V and 3 bases at J, with 8 bases in the middle. CDR3 amino acids: CASSDLYDTEAFF. CDR3 coding DNA: TGTGCCAGCAGTGACCTTTATGACACTGAAGCTTTCTTT.

This sequence joins TRBV4-1 and TRBJ2-1; 12 positions agree with TRBD2. The V and J ends lost 4 bases and 6 bases, in that order; junction bases with no gene match: 4. The CDR3 is made up of 15 amino acids. The germline V gene encodes CDR1 MGHRA and CDR2 YSYEKL. The CDR3 loop is CASSRTSGGINEQFF. The CDR3 DNA reads TGCGCCAGCAGCCGCACTAGCGGGGGGATCAATGAGCAGTTCTTC.

The chain employs TRBV4-1 and TRBJ1-2, with TRBD1 identical over 8 bases. This CDR3 is 18 amino acids long. J gave up 2 bases and V 3 bases, and 14 bases lay outside the gene matches. CDR1 is MGHRA, CDR2 YSYEKL, per germline. CDR3 nucleotides: TGCGCCAGCAGCCATGCCCCGGGACAGGTACCCTTAAACTATGGCTACACCTTC. The encoded protein is CASSHAPGQVPLNYGYTF.

The chain carries TRBV5-8 and TRBJ2-3; 12 nucleotides agree with TRBD2. Losses at the gene ends were 4 bases for V and 4 bases for J; bases not matched to a gene: 7. Germline CDR1 SGHTS, CDR2 YDEGEE. The CDR3 loop spans 16 amino acids. The CDR3 loop is CASSPSGGALSDTQYF. In nucleotides, the CDR3 is TGTGCCAGCAGCCCTAGCGGGGGGGCCCTTTCAGATACGCAGTATTTT. The variable domain in full, with the rest retrieved from reference TRBV5-8 and TRBJ2-3, is EAGVTQSPTHLIKTRGQQATLRCSPISGHTSVYWYQQALGLGLQFLLWYDEGEERNRGNFPPRFSGRQFPNYSSELNVNALELEDSALYLCASSPSGGALSDTQYFGPGTRLTVL.

V usage is TRBV19 and J usage is TRBJ1-2; a possible D gene is TRBD1 (5 bases). With 7 bases removed from V and 5 bases from J, the gap between germline ends came to 14 bases. CDR1 is LNHDA and CDR2 is SQIVND in the germline V gene (reference sequence). The CDR3 extends over 13 amino acids. CDR3 nucleotide sequence: TGTGCCAGTACCAGATCCCAGGGTTATGGCTACACCTTC. This encodes CASTRSQGYGYTF.

V is TRBV19 and J is TRBJ2-2, with D uncertain. The CDR3 covers 16 residues. Trimming took off 2 bases at V and 0 bases at J, with 10 bases between the two ends. Germline V gene lookup returns CDR1 LNHDA and CDR2 SQIVND (reference sequence). CDR3 in amino acids: CASSIKRAANTGELFF. The CDR3 DNA sequence: TGTGCCAGTAGTATAAAAAGGGCCGCGAACACCGGGGAGCTGTTTTTT.

The chain uses TRBV6-1 and TRBJ1-2; unclear D gene. This CDR3 is built from 14 residues. V was cut by 3 bases and J by 4 bases, with 12 bases left in between. Germline lookup yields CDR1 MNHNS and CDR2 SASEGT. As DNA, the CDR3 is TGTGCCAGCAGTGAGAGCAGGAGTGGCTATGGCTACACCTTC. The encoded protein is CASSESRSGYGYTF.

This clone has a handful of counts. The sample has other DNA sequences that encode this CDR3 too. The J gene is TRBJ1-1, the V gene TRBV9; D possibly corresponds to TRBD1 (6 bases). The germline gives CDR1 SGDLS, CDR2 YYNGEE. V was cut by 4 bases and J by 0 bases, with 10 bases left in between. The length of the CDR3 is 14 residues. The CDR3, as DNA: TGTGCCAGCAGCCCGGGACAAATGAACACTGAAGCTTTCTTT. Its translation: CASSPGQMNTEAFF.

This chain links TRBV5-1 with TRBJ1-2; D not resolved. Trimming stripped 3 bases from V and 5 bases from J, with 17 bases between. Looked up from germline, CDR1 is SGHRS and CDR2 is YFSETQ. The CDR3 has 15 residues. The CDR3 sequence is CASSYLGSDTYGYTF. CDR3 sequence (DNA): TGCGCCAGCAGCTACCTGGGGAGCGATACTTATGGCTACACCTTC.

The rearrangement links TRBV19 to TRBJ2-7, with D maybe TRBD1 (6 bases). Germline V gene sequence: CDR1 LNHDA, CDR2 SQIVND (reference sequence). V was pared by 5 bases and J by 5 bases, with 13 bases between. The CDR3 sequence is 13 residues long. CDR3: CASSPLQGNEQYF. CDR3 DNA: TGTGCCAGTAGTCCCCTTCAGGGGAACGAGCAGTACTTC.

The chain is built from TRBV2 and TRBJ2-7; 13 bases align to TRBD2. Germline CDR1 and CDR2: SNHLY and FYNNEI. This CDR3 has 15 residues. Germline trimming cut 7 bases from V and 2 bases from J; bases unmatched to any gene: 5. The CDR3 nucleotides are TGTGCCAGCAAACTAGCGGGGGGGCGGGCCTACGAGCAGTACTTC. Its protein product is CASKLAGGRAYEQYF.

The rearrangement uses TRBV7-9 and TRBJ1-4; 8 nucleotides agree with TRBD1. CDR3 size: 14 residues. V gave up 5 bases and J gave up 4 bases; unmatched junction bases: 3. Germline V gives CDR1 SEHNR, CDR2 FQNEAQ (reference sequence). The CDR3 is CASSPTGDNEKLFF. In DNA form, the CDR3 reads TGTGCCAGCAGCCCGACAGGGGATAATGAAAAACTGTTTTTT. Supplemented by reference TRBV7-9 and TRBJ1-4, the full variable domain reads DTGVSQNPRHKITKRGQNVTFRCDPISEHNRLYWYRQTLGQGPEFLTYFQNEAQLEKSRLLSDRFSAERPKGSFSTLEIQRTEQGDSAMYLCASSPTGDNEKLFFGSGTQLSVL.

The V gene is TRBV9, the J gene TRBJ2-1; TRBD1 matches at 9 bases. CDR3 size: 15 residues. Trimming cost V 4 bases and J 4 bases; bases outside gene matches: 6. The germline gives CDR1 SGDLS, CDR2 YYNGEE. The CDR3 nucleotides are TGTGCCAGCAGCAGCCGGGACAGGGCTTACAATGAGCAGTTCTTC. Amino acid sequence: CASSSRDRAYNEQFF.

The chain combines TRBV6-1 with TRBJ2-7, with 9 bases aligning to TRBD2. The CDR3 consists of 16 residues. V was pared by 1 base and J by 1 base, with 5 bases of the junction left unmatched. Germline CDR1 MNHNS, CDR2 SASEGT. The CDR3 protein is CASSEGLAGASYEQYF. DNA for the CDR3: TGTGCCAGCAGTGAAGGTTTAGCGGGGGCGTCCTACGAGCAGTACTTC.

The chain carries TRBV28 and TRBJ1-5; tentatively, D is TRBD1 (5 bases). Per germline, CDR1 MDHEN and CDR2 SYDVKM. There are 14 residues in the CDR3. V lost 6 bases to trimming and J lost 9 bases, with 18 bases between them. CDR3 residues: CASRQGRGDRPQHF. For the CDR3, the DNA is TGTGCCAGCAGGCAAGGCCGAGGGGATAGGCCCCAGCATTTT. Together with reference TRBV28 and TRBJ1-5, the CDR3 gives the full variable domain: DVKVTQSSRYLVKRTGEKVFLECVQDMDHENMFWYRQDPGLGLRLIYFSYDVKMKEKGDIPEGYSVSREKKERFSLILESASTNQTSMYLCASRQGRGDRPQHFGDGTRLSIL.

The CDR3 DNA follows: TGTGCCAGCGAGCAGGGGTTTGGCTACACCTTC. Protein product: CASEQGFGYTF. The rearrangement uses TRBV11-2 and TRBJ1-2; maybe TRBD1 (6 bases). Trimming took 8 bases from V and 7 from J, leaving 11 bases between them. The CDR3 consists of 11 residues. Germline V gene data show CDR1 as SGHAT and CDR2 as FQNNGV.

A single count supports this clone. The chain joins TRBV7-9 to TRBJ2-7; 10 bases map to TRBD1. V dropped 4 bases and J dropped 6; count of bases not matched to a gene: 6. The CDR3 covers 14 residues. Germline V gives CDR1 SEHNR, CDR2 FQNEAQ (reference sequence). The chain's CDR3 is CASSSPGQGSEQYF. The DNA for the CDR3 is TGTGCCAGCAGCTCACCGGGACAGGGGTCCGAGCAGTACTTC.

This clone was picked up one time. V usage is TRBV7-3 and J usage is TRBJ1-6, with a possible D match to TRBD1 (5 bases). V shed 0 bases and J shed 7 bases, with 16 bases lying between them. This CDR3 has 17 amino acids. The germline gives CDR1 SGHTA, CDR2 FQGTGA. The CDR3 here is CASSLTFRRVDNSPLHF. The CDR3 DNA is TGTGCCAGCAGCTTAACGTTCCGCAGGGTGGACAATTCACCCCTCCACTTT.

The V call is TRBV5-1, the J call TRBJ1-1, with D unclear. Germline assignment: CDR1 SGHRS and CDR2 YFSETQ. The CDR3 runs to 13 residues. Between the trimmed V and J ends, which lost 2 bases and 4 bases, there was a span of 9 bases. The CDR3 sequence is CASSFLGSTEAFF. CDR3 sequence (DNA): TGCGCCAGCAGCTTTTTGGGGAGCACTGAAGCTTTCTTT.

The chain links TRBV4-2 to TRBJ2-2, with TRBD2 matching over 9 bases. V dropped 1 base and J dropped 4; count of bases not matched to a gene: 16. Germline V CDR1 and CDR2: LGHNA, YNFKEQ. The CDR3 has 20 amino acids. Here the CDR3 DNA reads TGTGCCAGCAGCCAAGGTCTCAGCGGGGGGTCAACATGGGGCACCGGGGAGCTGTTTTTT. Encoded protein: CASSQGLSGGSTWGTGELFF.

This clone was counted a few times. The rearrangement joins TRBV5-1 to TRBJ1-2; D unresolved. Germline V CDR1 and CDR2: SGHRS, YFSETQ. The CDR3 has 13 residues. Deletions cut 5 bases from V and 4 bases from J, with 12 bases between. The CDR3 sequence is CASRRMAGYGYTF. The CDR3, as DNA: TGCGCCAGCAGGCGGATGGCCGGCTATGGCTACACCTTC.

Note on this clone: Germline and junction disagree at one end, which may indicate a read error. The chain uses TRBV2 and TRBJ2-2; D may match TRBD1 or TRBD2 (5 bases each). The germline V gene has CDR1 SNHLY and CDR2 FYNNEI. This CDR3 region has 13 residues. The CDR3 loop reads CVSRMGETGELFF. CDR3 in DNA: TGTGTCAGCAGGATGGGGGAAACCGGGGAGCTGTTTTTT.

V gene TRBV27 combines with J gene TRBJ2-7, with a weak D call TRBD1 (6 bases). V lost 6 bases to trimming and J lost 1 base, with 10 bases between them. The CDR3 is made up of 13 amino acids. Germline V CDR1 and CDR2: MNHEY, SMNVEV (reference sequence). The CDR3 loop reads CASSFDRSYEQYF. The CDR3 DNA reads as TGTGCCAGCAGCTTCGACAGGTCCTACGAGCAGTACTTC.

The chain combines TRBV27 with TRBJ2-6; D gene uncertain. With 3 bases removed from V and 4 bases from J, the gap between germline ends came to 7 bases. The CDR3 consists of 14 residues. Germline V gene data show CDR1 as MNHEY and CDR2 as SMNVEV (reference sequence). The CDR3 DNA reads as TGTGCCAGCAGTTTCAGTTCCGGGGCCAACGTCCTGACTTTC. It encodes CASSFSSGANVLTF.